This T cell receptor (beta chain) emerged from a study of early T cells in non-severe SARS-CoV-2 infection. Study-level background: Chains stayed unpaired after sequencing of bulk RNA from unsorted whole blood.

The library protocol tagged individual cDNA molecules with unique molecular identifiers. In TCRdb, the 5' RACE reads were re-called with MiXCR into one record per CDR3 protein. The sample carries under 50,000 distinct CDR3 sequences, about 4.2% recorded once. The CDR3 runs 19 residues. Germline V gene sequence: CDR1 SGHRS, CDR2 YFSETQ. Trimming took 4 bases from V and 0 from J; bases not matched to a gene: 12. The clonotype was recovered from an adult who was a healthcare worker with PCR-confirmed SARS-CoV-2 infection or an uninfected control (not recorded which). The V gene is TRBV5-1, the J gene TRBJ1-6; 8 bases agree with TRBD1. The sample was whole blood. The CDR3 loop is CASSRERQGQSSYNSPLHF. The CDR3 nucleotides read TGCGCCAGCAGCCGGGAACGACAGGGGCAAAGCTCCTATAATTCACCCCTCCACTTT.